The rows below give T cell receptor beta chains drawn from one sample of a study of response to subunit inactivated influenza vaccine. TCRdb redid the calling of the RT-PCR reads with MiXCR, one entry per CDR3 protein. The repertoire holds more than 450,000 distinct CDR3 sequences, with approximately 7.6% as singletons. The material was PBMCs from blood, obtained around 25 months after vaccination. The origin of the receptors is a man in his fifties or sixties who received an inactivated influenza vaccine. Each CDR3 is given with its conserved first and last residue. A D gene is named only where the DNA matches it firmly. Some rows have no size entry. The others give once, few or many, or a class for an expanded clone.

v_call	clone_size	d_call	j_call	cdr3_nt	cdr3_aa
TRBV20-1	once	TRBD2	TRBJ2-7	TGCAGTGCTCATGGGGTGGCGGGAGGTTTGTACGAGCAGTACTTC	CSAHGVAGGLYEQYF
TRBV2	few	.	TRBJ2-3	TGTGCCACCGGACGTATGAGCACAGATACGCAGTATTTT	CATGRMSTDTQYF
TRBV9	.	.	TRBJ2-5	TGTGCCAGCAGCGTAGATCCGGAGGTGGGGGAGACCCAGTACTTC	CASSVDPEVGETQYF
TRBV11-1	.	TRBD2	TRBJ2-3	TGTGCCAGCAGCTACGGGACTAGCGGGAAGAAAGTCACAGATACGCAGTATTTT	CASSYGTSGKKVTDTQYF
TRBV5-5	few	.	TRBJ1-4	TGTGCCAGCAGCCCCGGGGGCGGGGCTGAAAAACTGTTTTTT	CASSPGGGAEKLFF
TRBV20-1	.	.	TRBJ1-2	TGCAGTGGCCCGTTGGAGGGGGTAACGCACGGCTACACCTTC	CSGPLEGVTHGYTF
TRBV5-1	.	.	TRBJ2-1	TGCGCCAGCTGGGGTGGTCCGGATGAGCAGTTCTTC	CASWGGPDEQFF
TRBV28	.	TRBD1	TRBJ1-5	TGTGCCAGCAGTTTTGGACAGGTTAACAATCAGCCCCAGCATTTT	CASSFGQVNNQPQHF
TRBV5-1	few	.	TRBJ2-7	TGCGCCAGCAGCTCCGTGATGGACACGGGATCCTACGAGCAGTACTTC	CASSSVMDTGSYEQYF
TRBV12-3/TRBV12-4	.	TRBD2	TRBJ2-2	TGTGCCAGCAGTTTCTCCGGGACTAGGACCGGGGAGCTGTTTTTT	CASSFSGTRTGELFF
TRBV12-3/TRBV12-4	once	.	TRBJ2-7	TGTGCCAGCAGTTTGAGACACGGTGACTACGAGCAGTACTTC	CASSLRHGDYEQYF
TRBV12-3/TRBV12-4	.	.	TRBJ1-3	TGTGCCAGCAGTTTAACCCTCGGACAGTTAAACTCTGGAAACACCATATATTTT	CASSLTLGQLNSGNTIYF
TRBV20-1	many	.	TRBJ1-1	TGCAGTGCTTGGGTTTCAGGGGCGTCTGAAGCTTTCTTT	CSAWVSGASEAFF
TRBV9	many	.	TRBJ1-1	TGTGCCAGCAGCGTAGGAGTTGGGTTGAACACTGAAGCTTTCTTT	CASSVGVGLNTEAFF
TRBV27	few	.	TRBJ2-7	TGTGCCAGCAGTTCGGACATCTGGAGCTCCTACGAGCAGTACTTC	CASSSDIWSSYEQYF
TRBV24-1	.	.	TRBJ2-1	TGTGCCACCAGTGATTTCGCAGGGCATGAGCAGTTCTTC	CATSDFAGHEQFF
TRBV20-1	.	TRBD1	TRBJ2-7	TGCAGTGCCCAGGTTCTGGGACAGGTCGTTGGGGAGCAGTACTTC	CSAQVLGQVVGEQYF
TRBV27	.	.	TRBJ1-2	TGTGCCGGCAGAGCGACCGGGGGGCCTATAGGTGGCTACACCTTC	CAGRATGGPIGGYTF
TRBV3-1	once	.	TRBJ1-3	TGTGCCAGCAGCCGGACCGGGACGGGAGGAAACACCATATATTTT	CASSRTGTGGNTIYF
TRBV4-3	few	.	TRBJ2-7	TGCGCCAGCAGTAGGGGAGGGGGCGACGAGCAGTACTTC	CASSRGGGDEQYF
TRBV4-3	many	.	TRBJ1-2	TGCGCCAGCAGCCAAGAGATTGGACTCCTCTATGGCTACACCTTC	CASSQEIGLLYGYTF
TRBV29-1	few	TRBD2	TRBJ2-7	TGCAGCGTGACTGGGCTAGCGGGATACGAGCAGTACTTC	CSVTGLAGYEQYF
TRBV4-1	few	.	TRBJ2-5	TGCGCCAGCAGCCATTATGGCAGACGAGAGACCCAGTACTTC	CASSHYGRRETQYF
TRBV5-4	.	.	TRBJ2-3	TGTGCCAGCAGCTTGGCCCAGGCTAGCGGCACAGATACGCAGTATTTT	CASSLAQASGTDTQYF
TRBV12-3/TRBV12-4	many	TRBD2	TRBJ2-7	TGTGCCAGCAGTTTCGTCCTAGCGGGGTACCCCACCTACGAGCAGTACTTC	CASSFVLAGYPTYEQYF